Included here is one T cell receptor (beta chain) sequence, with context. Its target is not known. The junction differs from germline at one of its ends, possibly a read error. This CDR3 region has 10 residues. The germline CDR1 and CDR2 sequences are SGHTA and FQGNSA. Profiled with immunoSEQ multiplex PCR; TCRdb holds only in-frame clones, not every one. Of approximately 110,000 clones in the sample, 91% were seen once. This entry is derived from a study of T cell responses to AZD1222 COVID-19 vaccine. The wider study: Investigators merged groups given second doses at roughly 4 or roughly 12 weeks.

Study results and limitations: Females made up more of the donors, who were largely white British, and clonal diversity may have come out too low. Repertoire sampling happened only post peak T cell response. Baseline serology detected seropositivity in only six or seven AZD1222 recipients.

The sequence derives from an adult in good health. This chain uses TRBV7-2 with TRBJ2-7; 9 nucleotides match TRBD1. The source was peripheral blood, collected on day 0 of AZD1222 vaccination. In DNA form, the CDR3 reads TGTGCCAGCAGCTTGAGGACAGGGGACTTC. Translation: CASSLRTGDF.